Reported below is one TCR beta chain. Germline trimming cut 3 bases from V and 5 bases from J; bases unmatched to any gene: 2. Germline CDR1 is MNHNS and CDR2 is SASEGT. CDR3 length equals 14 residues. The source of the sample is a study of cytomegalovirus exposure and HLA in healthy donors. These donors, healthy bone marrow donors, were studied. The PCR was carried out with 60 Vbeta primers and 13 Jbeta primers. This table comes from immunoSEQ multiplex PCR, and its TCRdb copy is limited to in-frame clones, with some not included. The repertoire table contains tens of thousands of clones. This rearrangement joins TRBV6-1 to TRBJ1-1; 11 positions match TRBD1. This receptor was taken from a woman aged 40 to 55 in good health and CMV-seronegative. Input material: PBMCs. CDR3 in DNA: TGTGCCAGCAGTGAGGGACAGGGGGAAACTGAAGCTTTCTTT. Translating it yields CASSEGQGETEAFF.